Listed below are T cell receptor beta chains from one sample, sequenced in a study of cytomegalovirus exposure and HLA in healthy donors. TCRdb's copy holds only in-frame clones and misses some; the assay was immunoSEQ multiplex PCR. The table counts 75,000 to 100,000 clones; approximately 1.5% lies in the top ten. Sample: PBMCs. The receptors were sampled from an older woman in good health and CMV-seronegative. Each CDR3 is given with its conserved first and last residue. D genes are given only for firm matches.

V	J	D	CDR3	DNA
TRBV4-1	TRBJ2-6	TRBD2	CASSQGSAGAGGANVLTF	TGCGCCAGCAGCCAGGGCTCAGCGGGAGCAGGAGGGGCCAACGTCCTGACTTTC
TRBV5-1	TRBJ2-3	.	CASSLEGDTQYF	TGCGCCAGCAGCTTGGAGGGGGATACGCAGTATTTT
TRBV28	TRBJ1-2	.	CASSSENGPRGGYTF	TGTGCCAGCAGTTCGGAAAACGGGCCAAGGGGTGGCTACACCTTC
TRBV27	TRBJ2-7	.	CASSLKGGAATYEQYF	TGTGCCAGCAGTTTAAAGGGTGGGGCAGCGACATACGAGCAGTACTTC
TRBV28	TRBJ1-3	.	CASSSPTRGKGNTIYF	TGTGCCAGCAGTTCACCCACCCGAGGGAAAGGAAACACCATATATTTT
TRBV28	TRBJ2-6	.	CASKPDRPKSGANVLTF	TGTGCCAGCAAACCCGACAGGCCGAAATCTGGGGCCAACGTCCTGACTTTC
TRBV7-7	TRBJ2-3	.	CASSPQAGEATDTQYF	TGTGCTAGCAGCCCCCAGGCCGGGGAGGCCACAGATACGCAGTATTTT
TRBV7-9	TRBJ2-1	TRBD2	CASSSSGTSGDSYNEQFF	TGTGCCAGCAGCTCATCCGGGACTAGCGGGGACTCCTACAATGAGCAGTTCTTC
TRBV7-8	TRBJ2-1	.	CASSLELQAYNEQFF	TGTGCCAGCAGCTTAGAACTTCAGGCTTACAATGAGCAGTTCTTC
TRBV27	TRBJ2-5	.	CASSLGGSVQETQYF	TGTGCCAGCAGTTTAGGGGGCTCCGTCCAAGAGACCCAGTACTTC
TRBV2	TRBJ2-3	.	CAGAGGSSTDTQYF	TGTGCCGGGGCTGGGGGGTCTAGCACAGATACGCAGTATTTT
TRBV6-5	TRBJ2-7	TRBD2	CASSYRAGGFYEQYF	TGTGCCAGCAGTTACCGAGCGGGAGGGTTCTACGAGCAGTACTTC
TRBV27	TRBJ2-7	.	CASSSLGNLYSYEQYF	TGTGCCAGCAGTTCTCTAGGTAATTTATACTCCTACGAGCAGTACTTC
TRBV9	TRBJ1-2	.	CASSVQTGSLNYGYTF	TGTGCCAGCAGCGTACAAACAGGGAGCCTTAACTATGGCTACACCTTC
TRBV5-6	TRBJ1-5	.	CASSFGGLVQPQHF	TGTGCCAGCAGCTTTGGGGGCTTAGTACAGCCCCAGCATTTT
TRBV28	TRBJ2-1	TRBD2	CASSGGLSYNNEQFF	TGTGCCAGCAGTGGGGGACTAAGCTATAACAATGAGCAGTTCTTC
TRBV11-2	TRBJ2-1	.	CASSRLGSETYNEQFF	TGTGCCAGCAGCCGACTGGGTAGCGAAACCTACAATGAGCAGTTCTTC
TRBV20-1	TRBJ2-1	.	CSSILANEQFF	TGCAGTTCAATTCTAGCGAATGAGCAGTTCTTC
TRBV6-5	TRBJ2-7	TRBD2	CASSYSSGRIYEQYF	TGTGCCAGCAGTTATTCAAGCGGGAGGATCTACGAGCAGTACTTC
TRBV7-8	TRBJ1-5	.	CASNTQQGQPQHF	TGTGCCAGCAATACCCAGCAGGGACAGCCCCAGCATTTT
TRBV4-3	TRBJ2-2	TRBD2	CASSSLAGVSTGELFF	TGCGCCAGCAGCAGTCTAGCGGGAGTTAGCACCGGGGAGCTGTTTTTT
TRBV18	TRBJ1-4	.	CASFRDIDEKLFF	TGTGCCAGTTTCCGGGACATCGATGAAAAACTGTTTTTT
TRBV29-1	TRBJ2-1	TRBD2	CSVGVQGLGDEQFF	TGCAGCGTTGGAGTCCAGGGACTAGGAGATGAGCAGTTCTTC
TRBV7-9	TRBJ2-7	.	CASSPQTKPTNEQYF	TGTGCCAGCAGCCCTCAGACTAAACCCACCAACGAGCAGTACTTC
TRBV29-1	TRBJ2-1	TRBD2	CSVPRTSGSSYNEQFF	TGCAGCGTTCCCAGGACTAGCGGGAGCTCCTACAATGAGCAGTTCTTC
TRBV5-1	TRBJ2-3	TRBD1	CASSSDRGRDTQYF	TGCGCCAGCAGCTCGGACAGGGGGCGGGATACGCAGTATTTT
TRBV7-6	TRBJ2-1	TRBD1	CASSSPGTGPPNEQFF	TGTGCCAGCAGCTCCCCCGGGACAGGCCCCCCCAATGAGCAGTTCTTC
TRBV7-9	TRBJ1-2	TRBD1	CASSSDPGTGPFYYGYTF	TGTGCCAGCAGCTCTGACCCCGGGACAGGGCCCTTCTACTATGGCTACACCTTC
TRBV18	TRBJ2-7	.	CASSRVRVEQYF	TGTGCCAGCTCCCGAGTCCGGGTTGAGCAGTACTTC
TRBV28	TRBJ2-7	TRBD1	CASSAGTGLSEQYF	TGTGCCAGCTCAGCCGGGACAGGGTTAAGCGAGCAGTACTTC
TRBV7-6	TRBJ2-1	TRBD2	CASSKQTGTSDEQFF	TGTGCCAGCAGCAAGCAGACCGGGACTAGCGATGAGCAGTTCTTC
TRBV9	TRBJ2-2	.	CASSVVPMAANTGELFF	TGTGCCAGCAGCGTAGTACCGATGGCCGCGAACACCGGGGAGCTGTTTTTT
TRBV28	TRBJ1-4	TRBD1	CASSLGQGDEKLFF	TGTGCCAGCAGTTTAGGGCAGGGGGATGAAAAACTGTTTTTT
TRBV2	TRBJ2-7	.	CASSVGGNRGYEQYF	TGTGCCAGCAGTGTAGGCGGAAATCGGGGTTACGAGCAGTACTTC
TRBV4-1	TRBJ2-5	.	CASSPLGGLAYQETQYF	TGCGCCAGCAGCCCCCTCGGCGGGCTAGCGTACCAAGAGACCCAGTACTTC
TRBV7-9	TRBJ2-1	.	CASSLDTGNEQFF	TGTGCCAGCAGCTTAGATACGGGCAATGAGCAGTTCTTC
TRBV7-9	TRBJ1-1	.	CASSLEGGGTEAFF	TGTGCCAGCAGCTTAGAGGGAGGGGGCACTGAAGCTTTCTTT
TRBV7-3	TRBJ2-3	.	CASSPLGVEDTQYF	TGTGCCAGCAGCCCCCTAGGGGTGGAGGATACGCAGTATTTT
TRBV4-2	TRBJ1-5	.	CASSQDTGFQPQHF	TGTGCCAGCAGCCAAGATACGGGTTTTCAGCCCCAGCATTTT
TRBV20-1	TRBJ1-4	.	CSAYLGQMFF	TGCAGTGCCTATCTGGGACAAATGTTTTTT
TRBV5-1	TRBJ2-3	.	CASSPGSRTDTQYF	TGCGCCAGCAGCCCCGGGTCAAGGACAGATACGCAGTATTTT
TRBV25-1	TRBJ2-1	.	CASSGARGQDNEQFF	TGTGCCAGCAGTGGTGCCAGGGGCCAGGACAATGAGCAGTTCTTC
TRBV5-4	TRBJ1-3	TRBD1	CASSSSWTGSSGNTIYF	TGTGCCAGCAGCTCGTCTTGGACAGGGTCCTCTGGAAACACCATATATTTT
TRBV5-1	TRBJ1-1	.	CASSPPRGTEAFF	TGCGCCAGCAGCCCGCCCCGAGGCACTGAAGCTTTCTTT
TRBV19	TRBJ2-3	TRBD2	CASSTGLADSDTQYF	TGTGCCAGTAGTACCGGACTAGCGGACTCAGATACGCAGTATTTT
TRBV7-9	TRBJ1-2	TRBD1	CASSLGQLYGYTF	TGTGCCAGCAGCCTGGGACAGCTCTATGGCTACACCTTC
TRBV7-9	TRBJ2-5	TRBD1	CASSSRGLIETQYF	TGTGCCAGCAGCTCCAGGGGGCTCATAGAGACCCAGTACTTC
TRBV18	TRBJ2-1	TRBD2	CASSPPWGEGGNEQFF	TGTGCCAGCTCCCCACCCTGGGGGGAGGGAGGAAATGAGCAGTTCTTC
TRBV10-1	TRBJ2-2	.	CATRPQQGSWELFF	TGCGCCACCCGACCTCAACAGGGTAGCTGGGAGCTGTTTTTT
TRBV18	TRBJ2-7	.	CASSPAGGTDEQYF	TGTGCCAGCTCACCAGCAGGGGGGACCGACGAGCAGTACTTC
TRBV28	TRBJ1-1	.	CASSFPAGLVGNTEAFF	TGTGCCAGCAGTTTTCCAGCAGGTTTGGTGGGGAACACTGAAGCTTTCTTT
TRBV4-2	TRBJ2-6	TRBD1	CASSPQTGPTGANVLTF	TGTGCCAGCAGCCCGCAGACAGGGCCGACTGGGGCCAACGTCCTGACTTTC
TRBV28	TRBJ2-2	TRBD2	CASQRTSGSLTGELFF	TGTGCCAGCCAAAGAACTAGCGGGAGCTTGACCGGGGAGCTGTTTTTT